Following are 20 T cell receptor beta chains from one sample sequenced in a study of blood T cells in healthy people across ages. Next came a second PCR, run for roughly 7 to 12 cycles, which used a sample-barcoded 5' primer along with a J-beta primer mix. MiXCR was run by TCRdb on the 5' RACE reads, yielding one entry per CDR3 protein. The top ten hold around 16% of the sample, which has hundreds of thousands of distinct CDR3 sequences, around 30% seen once. Sequencing was done on a sample of blood. The receptors derive from a woman of 80 years or more in good health.

In the case of this clonotype: A much larger clone lies one base from this, so it may be a read error. The chain links TRBV6-5 to TRBJ2-1; 9 bases are a match to TRBD1. V lost 8 bases, J lost 5 bases, and 10 bases stayed unmatched. This CDR3 is built from 15 residues. Looked up from germline, CDR1 is MNHEY and CDR2 is SVGAGI. CDR3 DNA: TGTGCCAGCGGAATTGACGGGACAGGGCACAATGAGCAGTTCTTC. It is translated as CASGIDGTGHNEQFF.

This clonotype was recorded at least ten times. The J gene is TRBJ2-4, the V gene TRBV12-3 or TRBV12-4; D not resolved. This CDR3 is 16 amino acids long. V was trimmed by 0 bases and J by 0 bases, leaving 9 bases between them. CDR3 nucleotide sequence: TGTGCCAGCAGTTTAGCGGGTAACGTAGCCAAAAACATTCAGTACTTC. Encoded protein: CASSLAGNVAKNIQYF.

The chain employs TRBV5-1 and TRBJ2-1; TRBD2 aligns across 8 bases. This CDR3 is built from 15 residues. V was clipped by 0 bases and J by 12 bases; unmatched bases: 11. Germline V gene lookup returns CDR1 SGHRS and CDR2 YFSETQ. The CDR3 region has the DNA TGCGCCAGCAGCTTGGCTGGGGACTCCCGGGAGGGGCAGTTCTTC. This translates into CASSLAGDSREGQFF.

The V call is TRBV6-7, the J call TRBJ1-1; 7 bases map to TRBD1. TRBV6-7 is classed as an ORF, of uncertain function. The CDR3 extends over 15 amino acids. The ends lost 0 bases at V and 12 bases at J; junction bases unmatched: 13. This CDR3 reads CASSYSSGRGTEPFF. CDR3 nucleotides: TGTGCCAGCAGTTACTCGAGTGGGCGAGGGACAGAGCCTTTCTTT.

On this clonotype itself: A read error may be the cause here, since a much bigger clone is one base away. The J gene is TRBJ2-4, the V gene TRBV18; TRBD1 aligns across 7 bases. Germline values: CDR1 KGHSH, CDR2 LQKENI. This CDR3 spans 17 amino acids. The CDR3 region is CTSSPPLTGLAKNIQYF. In nucleotides, the CDR3 is TGTACCAGCTCACCACCATTGACAGGGTTAGCCAAAAACATTCAGTACTTC.

The chain joins TRBV6-5 to TRBJ2-5; D assignment may be TRBD1 or TRBD2 (8 bases each). V lost 0 bases to trimming and J lost 6 bases, with 26 bases between them. Germline-derived CDR1 and CDR2 are MNHEY and SVGAGI. This CDR3 is 19 amino acids long. CDR3 in DNA: TGTGCCAGCAGTTACTCGAGCTCGGGGGGGCAGGGGGCGCGAAAGACCCAGTACTTC. Protein product: CASSYSSSGGQGARKTQYF.

The CDR3 sequence is CASSDLGQLNEKLFF. The CDR3 DNA is TGTGCCAGCAGTGACCTGGGACAGCTAAATGAAAAACTGTTTTTT. V is TRBV6-1 and J is TRBJ1-4; the match to TRBD1 covers 7 bases. V gave up 3 bases and J gave up 5 bases; unmatched junction bases: 6. Germline loops: CDR1 MNHNS, CDR2 SASEGT. The CDR3 extends over 15 amino acids.

In its sample, this clonotype was seen a few times. The V gene is TRBV6-2 or TRBV6-3, the J gene TRBJ1-2; 10 nucleotides match TRBD1. Per the germline V gene, CDR1 is MNHEY and CDR2 is SVGEGT. Trimming took 5 bases from V and 6 from J; bases not matched to a gene: 12. This CDR3 spans 16 amino acids. The CDR3: CASSRADRGKLDGYTF. CDR3 bases: TGTGCCAGCAGTCGGGCGGACAGGGGGAAATTGGATGGCTACACCTTC.

This clonotype has only a few counts. The V gene is TRBV4-2, the J gene TRBJ2-1; TRBD2 matches at 11 bases. The CDR3 totals 17 residues. The V gene's germline CDR1 is LGHNA and CDR2 YNFKEQ. With 1 base clipped from V and 6 bases from J, the junction kept 8 bases outside the gene matches. The CDR3 bases are TGTGCCAGCAGCCAAGTAGGTAGCGGGAGGGTTGGCAATGAGCAGTTCTTC. Its translation: CASSQVGSGRVGNEQFF.

This clonotype was seen many times. This chain links TRBV5-4 with TRBJ1-2; 7 bases are a match to TRBD1. CDR1 SGHNT and CDR2 YYREEE come from the germline V gene (reference sequence). V gave up 0 bases and J gave up 0 bases; unmatched junction bases: 2. This CDR3 is 15 amino acids long. As DNA, the CDR3 is TGTGCCAGCAGCTTGGACCAGGGGGCTAACTATGGCTACACCTTC. Translating it yields CASSLDQGANYGYTF.

The rearrangement links TRBV7-2 to TRBJ2-1; TRBD2 might be the D (5 bases). V was trimmed by 5 bases and J by 10 bases, leaving 15 bases between them. Per germline, CDR1 SGHTA and CDR2 FQGNSA. The CDR3 consists of 13 residues. CDR3 nucleotides: TGTGCCAGCAGCCCCCCTCCCGGACTCGAGCAGTTCTTC. Its translation: CASSPPPGLEQFF. Full variable domain (remainder filled in from reference TRBV7-2 and TRBJ2-1): GAGVSQSPSNKVTEKGKDVELRCDPISGHTALYWYRQSLGQGLEFLIYFQGNSAPDKSGLPSDRFSAERTGGSVSTLTIQRTQQEDSAVYLCASSPPPGLEQFFGPGTRLTVL.

The chain combines TRBV25-1 with TRBJ2-7; TRBD1 or TRBD2 may be the D gene (6 bases each). CDR1 and CDR2 (germline): MGHDK, SYGVNS. The CDR3 totals 14 residues. V lost 6 bases and J 2 bases, leaving 14 bases between the germline ends. The DNA for the CDR3 is TGTGCCAGCAGGGGAGGACAGAATGCCTACGAGCAGTACTTC. Amino acids: CASRGGQNAYEQYF.

This clonotype was seen at least ten times. The chain recombines TRBV12-3 or TRBV12-4 with TRBJ1-4; 7 bases align to TRBD1. V shed 8 bases, J shed 0 bases, and the junction held 3 bases outside the gene matches. The CDR3 has 14 residues. As DNA, the CDR3 is TGTGCCAGCCGACAGGGTGCAACTAATGAAAAACTGTTTTTT. It encodes CASRQGATNEKLFF.

The chain combines TRBV25-1 with TRBJ2-2, with a possible D match to TRBD2 (6 bases). Trimming left V 10 bases short and J 2 bases short, with 26 bases between. The CDR3 runs to 18 residues. Per germline, CDR1 MGHDK and CDR2 SYGVNS. The CDR3 DNA follows: TGTGCCACCACGACCTACGGGGGATCGGGACTCAACACCGGGGAGCTGTTTTTT. Protein sequence: CATTTYGGSGLNTGELFF.

This clonotype occurred a few times. This chain uses TRBV5-4 with TRBJ2-1; 9 nucleotides line up with TRBD2. Trimming removed 1 base from V and 7 bases from J; junction bases left unmatched: 12. In germline, CDR1 is SGHNT, CDR2 YYREEE (reference sequence). This CDR3 is built from 17 residues. The CDR3 DNA is TGTGCCAGCAGCTTGCGGATGGAAGCGGGGGGAGGGAATGAGCAGTTCTTC. This translates into CASSLRMEAGGGNEQFF. Full variable domain (rest looked up from reference TRBV5-4 and TRBJ2-1): ETGVTQSPTHLIKTRGQQVTLRCSSQSGHNTVSWYQQALGQGPQFIFQYYREEENGRGNFPPRFSGLQFPNYSSELNVNALELDDSALYLCASSLRMEAGGGNEQFFGPGTRLTVL.

This clonotype was detected ten times or more. This rearrangement joins TRBV7-9 to TRBJ1-6, with TRBD1 matching over 8 bases. The CDR3 has 17 residues. The V gene end was trimmed by 4 bases and the J gene end by 6 bases; junction bases not matched to a gene: 11. Germline V gene lookup returns CDR1 SEHNR and CDR2 FQNEAQ (reference sequence). CDR3 DNA sequence: TGTGCCAGCAGCTCCGCCTGGGACAGGACGAGTAATTCACCCCTCCACTTT. Translated: CASSSAWDRTSNSPLHF. The full variable domain, with the rest looked up from reference TRBV7-9 and TRBJ1-6, is DTGVSQNPRHKITKRGQNVTFRCDPISEHNRLYWYRQTLGQGPEFLTYFQNEAQLEKSRLLSDRFSAERPKGSFSTLEIQRTEQGDSAMYLCASSSAWDRTSNSPLHFGNGTRLTVT.

Ten or more counts support this clonotype. This rearrangement joins TRBV20-1 to TRBJ2-7; D is uncertain. Germline V gives CDR1 DFQATT, CDR2 SNEGSKA (reference sequence). V was cut by 0 bases and J by 0 bases, with 6 bases left in between. The CDR3 consists of 13 residues. The DNA for the CDR3 is TGCAGTGCTAGAGATCCGGACTCCTACGAGCAGTACTTC. Its protein product is CSARDPDSYEQYF.

The CDR3 DNA sequence: TGCGCCAGCAGCCGGATTTGGGGAGAGGGGGCCAACGTCCTGACTTTC. Translating gives CASSRIWGEGANVLTF. The chain carries TRBV4-1 and TRBJ2-6; D might be TRBD2 (5 bases). With 4 bases removed from V and 4 bases from J, the gap between germline ends came to 14 bases. CDR1 is MGHRA and CDR2 is YSYEKL in the germline V gene. The CDR3 has 16 residues.

V and J are TRBV28 and TRBJ2-2, with D maybe TRBD2 (5 bases). This CDR3 region has 17 residues. The germline CDR1 and CDR2 sequences are MDHEN and SYDVKM. The V and J ends lost 4 bases and 5 bases respectively, with 20 bases between them. The CDR3 DNA reads as TGTGCCAGCAGTTCACCGGGGTCGGGTCGTAGGACCGGGGAGCTGTTTTTT. Protein sequence: CASSSPGSGRRTGELFF.

This clonotype has only a few counts. The chain combines TRBV6-2 or TRBV6-3 with TRBJ2-5, with D possibly TRBD1 on 6 matching bases. In germline, CDR1 is MNHEY, CDR2 SVGEGT. Trimming left V 5 bases short and J 11 bases short, with 24 bases between. CDR3 length: 15 amino acids. CDR3 region: CASSPAFGRTTGQYF. The CDR3 DNA reads TGTGCCAGCAGTCCCGCCTTTGGACGCACCACAGGGCAGTACTTC.